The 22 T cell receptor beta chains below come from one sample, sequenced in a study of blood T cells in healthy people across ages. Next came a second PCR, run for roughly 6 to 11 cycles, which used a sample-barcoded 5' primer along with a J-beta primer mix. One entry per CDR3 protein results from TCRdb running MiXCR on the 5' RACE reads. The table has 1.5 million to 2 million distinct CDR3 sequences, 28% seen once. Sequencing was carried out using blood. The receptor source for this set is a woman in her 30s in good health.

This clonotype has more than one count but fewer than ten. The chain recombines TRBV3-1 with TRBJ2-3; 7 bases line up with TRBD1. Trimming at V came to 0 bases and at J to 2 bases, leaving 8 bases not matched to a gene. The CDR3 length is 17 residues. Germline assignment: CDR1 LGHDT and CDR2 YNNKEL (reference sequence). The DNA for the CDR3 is TGTGCCAGCAGCCAAGATTTTAGTAGGGGGCTCACAGATACGCAGTATTTT. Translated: CASSQDFSRGLTDTQYF.

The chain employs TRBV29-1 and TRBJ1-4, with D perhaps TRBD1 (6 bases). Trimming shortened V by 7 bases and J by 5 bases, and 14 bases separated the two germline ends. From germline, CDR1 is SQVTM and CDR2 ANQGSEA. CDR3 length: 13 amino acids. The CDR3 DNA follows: TGCAGCGCTAAGACAGGAGCAAATGAAAAACTGTTTTTT. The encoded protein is CSAKTGANEKLFF.

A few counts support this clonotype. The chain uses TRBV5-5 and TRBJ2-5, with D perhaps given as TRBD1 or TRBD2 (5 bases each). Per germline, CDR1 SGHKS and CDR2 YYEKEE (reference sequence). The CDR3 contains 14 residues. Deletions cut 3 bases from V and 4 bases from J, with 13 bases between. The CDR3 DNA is TGTGCCAGCAGCTGGGGCCCGAGGGGAGAGACCCAGTACTTC. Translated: CASSWGPRGETQYF.

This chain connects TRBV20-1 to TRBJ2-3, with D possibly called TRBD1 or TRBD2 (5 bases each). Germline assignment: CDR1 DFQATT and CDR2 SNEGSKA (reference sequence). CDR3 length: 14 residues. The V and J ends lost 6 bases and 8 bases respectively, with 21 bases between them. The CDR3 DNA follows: TGCAGTGCCCCACCGGGACCCCGCGGCAGTACGCAGTATTTT. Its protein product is CSAPPGPRGSTQYF.

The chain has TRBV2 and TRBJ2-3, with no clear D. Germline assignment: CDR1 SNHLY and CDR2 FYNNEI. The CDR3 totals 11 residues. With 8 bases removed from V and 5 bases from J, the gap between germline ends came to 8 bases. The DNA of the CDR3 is TGTGCCAGCGCGCGAGTAGATACGCAGTATTTT. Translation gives CASARVDTQYF.

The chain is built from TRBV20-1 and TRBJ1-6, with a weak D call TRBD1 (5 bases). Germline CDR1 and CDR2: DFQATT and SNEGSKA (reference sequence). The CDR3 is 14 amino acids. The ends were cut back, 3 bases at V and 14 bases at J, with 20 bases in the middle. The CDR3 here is CSARGLEASVALHF. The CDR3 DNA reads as TGCAGTGCTAGGGGGCTGGAGGCTTCCGTCGCCCTCCACTTT.

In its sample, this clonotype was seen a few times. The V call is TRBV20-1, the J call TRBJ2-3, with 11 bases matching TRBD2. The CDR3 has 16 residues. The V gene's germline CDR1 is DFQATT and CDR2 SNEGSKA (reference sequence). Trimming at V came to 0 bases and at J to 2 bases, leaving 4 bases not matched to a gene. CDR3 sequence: CSARDMGLAVTDTQYF. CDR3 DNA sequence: TGCAGTGCTAGAGATATGGGACTAGCGGTCACAGATACGCAGTATTTT.

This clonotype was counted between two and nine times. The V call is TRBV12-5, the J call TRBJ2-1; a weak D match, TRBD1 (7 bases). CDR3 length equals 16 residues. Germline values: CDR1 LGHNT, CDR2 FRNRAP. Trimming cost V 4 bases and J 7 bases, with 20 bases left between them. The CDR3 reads CASGSDRDSRGNEQFF. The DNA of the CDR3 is TGTGCTAGTGGTTCCGACAGGGACTCCCGAGGGAATGAGCAGTTCTTC.

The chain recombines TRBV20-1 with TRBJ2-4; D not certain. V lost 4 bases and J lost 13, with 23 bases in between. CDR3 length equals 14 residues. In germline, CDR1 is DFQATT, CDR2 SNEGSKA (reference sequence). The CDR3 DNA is TGCAGTGCTACCGAGAGCAGCTCCTACAATGAGCAGTACTTC. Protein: CSATESSSYNEQYF.

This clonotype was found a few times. The CDR3 DNA reads as TGTGCCACCAAATGGGGGGCCAACAATGAGCAGTTCTTC. Amino acid sequence: CATKWGANNEQFF. The genes are TRBV15 and TRBJ2-1; either TRBD1 or TRBD2 may fit D (6 bases each). The V end was cut by 7 bases, the J end by 5 bases, with 12 bases between. This CDR3 has 13 residues. Per the germline V gene, CDR1 is LNHNV and CDR2 is YYDKDF (reference sequence).

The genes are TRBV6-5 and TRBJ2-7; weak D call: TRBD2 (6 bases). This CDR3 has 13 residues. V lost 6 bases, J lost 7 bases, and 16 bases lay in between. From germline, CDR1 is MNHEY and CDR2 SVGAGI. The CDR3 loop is CASSLPSDNEQYF. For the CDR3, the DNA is TGTGCCAGCAGCCTCCCTAGCGACAATGAGCAGTACTTC.

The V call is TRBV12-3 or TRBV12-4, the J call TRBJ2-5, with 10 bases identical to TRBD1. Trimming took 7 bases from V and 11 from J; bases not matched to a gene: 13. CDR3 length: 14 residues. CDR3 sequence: CASTPGGTGEEQYF. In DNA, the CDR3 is TGTGCCAGCACCCCGGGGGGGACAGGGGAAGAGCAGTACTTC.

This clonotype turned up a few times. CDR3 protein: CAGGGPGTGDDEQYF. CDR3 bases: TGTGCCGGAGGGGGACCCGGGACAGGGGACGACGAGCAGTACTTC. The rearrangement joins TRBV28 to TRBJ2-4; 10 nucleotides line up with TRBD1. Judging by the DNA end, TRBJ2-7 fits better; the J call may be wrong. CDR3 length equals 15 residues. Germline values: CDR1 MDHEN, CDR2 SYDVKM.

The CDR3 DNA reads TGTGCCAGCAGCTCAAACAATCCGGGCCCCGGTTCCTTCTACGAGCAGTACTTC. Encoded protein: CASSSNNPGPGSFYEQYF. The chain is built from TRBV11-2 and TRBJ2-7; unclear D gene. This CDR3 has 18 residues. V was shortened by 4 bases and J by 3 bases, with 25 bases between the two germline ends. Germline loops: CDR1 SGHAT, CDR2 FQNNGV.

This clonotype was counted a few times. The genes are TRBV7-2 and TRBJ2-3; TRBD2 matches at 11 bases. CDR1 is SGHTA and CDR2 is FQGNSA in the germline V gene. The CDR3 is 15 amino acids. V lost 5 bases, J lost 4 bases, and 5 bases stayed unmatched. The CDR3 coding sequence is TGTGCCAGCAGCATACTAGCGGGAGCGGCAGATACGCAGTATTTT. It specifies CASSILAGAADTQYF.

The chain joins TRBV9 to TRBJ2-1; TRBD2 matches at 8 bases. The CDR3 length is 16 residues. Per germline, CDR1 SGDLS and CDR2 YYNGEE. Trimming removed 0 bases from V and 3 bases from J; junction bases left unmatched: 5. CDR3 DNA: TGTGCCAGCAGCGTAGGTCCTAGCGGGCACTACAATGAGCAGTTCTTC. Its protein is CASSVGPSGHYNEQFF.

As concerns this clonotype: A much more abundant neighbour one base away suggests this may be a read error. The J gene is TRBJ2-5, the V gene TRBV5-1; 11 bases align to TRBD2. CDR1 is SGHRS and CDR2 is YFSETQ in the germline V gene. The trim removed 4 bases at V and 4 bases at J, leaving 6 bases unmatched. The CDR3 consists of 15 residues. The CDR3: CASSEATSGAETQYF. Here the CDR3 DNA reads TGCGCCAGCAGCGAGGCGACTAGCGGGGCAGAGACCCAGTACTTC.

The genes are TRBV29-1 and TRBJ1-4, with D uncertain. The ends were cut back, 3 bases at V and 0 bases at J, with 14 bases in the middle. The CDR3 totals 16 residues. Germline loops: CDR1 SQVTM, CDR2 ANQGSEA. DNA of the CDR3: TGCAGCGTTGATTTTAGCAGGTCTGCAACTAATGAAAAACTGTTTTTT. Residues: CSVDFSRSATNEKLFF.

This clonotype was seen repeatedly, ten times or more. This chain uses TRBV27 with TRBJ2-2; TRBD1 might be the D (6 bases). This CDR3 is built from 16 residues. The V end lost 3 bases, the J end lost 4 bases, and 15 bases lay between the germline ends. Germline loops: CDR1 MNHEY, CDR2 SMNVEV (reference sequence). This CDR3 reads CASSFSGVLFTGELFF. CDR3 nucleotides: TGTGCCAGCAGTTTTTCAGGGGTGTTGTTCACCGGGGAGCTGTTTTTT.

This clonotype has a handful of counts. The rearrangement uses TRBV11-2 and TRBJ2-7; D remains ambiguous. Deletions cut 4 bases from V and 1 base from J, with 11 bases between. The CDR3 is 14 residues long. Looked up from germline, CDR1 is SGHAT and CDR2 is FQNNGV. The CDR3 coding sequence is TGTGCCAGCAGCTCCAGGCAGATTTCCTACGAGCAGTACTTC. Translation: CASSSRQISYEQYF.

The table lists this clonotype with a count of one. The CDR3 here is CASSTTTGTGRREQYF. CDR3 sequence (DNA): TGTGCCAGCAGCACAACGACCGGGACAGGGCGGCGCGAGCAGTACTTC. V and J are TRBV9 and TRBJ2-7, with 9 bases matching TRBD1. Germline lookup yields CDR1 SGDLS and CDR2 YYNGEE. The CDR3 consists of 16 residues. Trimming took 4 bases from V and 6 from J; bases not matched to a gene: 14.

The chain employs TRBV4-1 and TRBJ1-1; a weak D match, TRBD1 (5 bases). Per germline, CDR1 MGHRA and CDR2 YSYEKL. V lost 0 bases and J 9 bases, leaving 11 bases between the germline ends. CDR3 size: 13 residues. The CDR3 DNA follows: TGCGCCAGCAGCCAAGATCCGGGGGTCAAAGCTTTCTTT. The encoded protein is CASSQDPGVKAFF.